This TCR beta chain came from a study of blood T cells in healthy people across ages. The germline gives CDR1 LGHNA, CDR2 YSLEER. V was shortened by 0 bases and J by 6 bases, with 9 bases between the two germline ends. The CDR3 is made up of 14 amino acids. Samples each yielded at least 6 micrograms of total RNA. Primers used in a second PCR of roughly 7 to 12 cycles were a sample-barcoded 5' primer and a J-beta primer mix. TCRdb redid the calling of the 5' RACE reads with MiXCR, one entry per CDR3 protein. The sample has about 810,000 distinct CDR3 sequences, around 36% seen once. This clonotype showed up many times. Its antigen is unidentified. General study results and limits: No conclusive comparison of naive versus antigen-experienced cells was possible with unsorted PBMCs. Higher diversity and more naive CD4+ cells were features of long-lived donors, compared to aged donors.

The receptor comes from a man aged 18-30 years in good health. The chain employs TRBV4-3 and TRBJ2-4, with D possibly TRBD2 on 5 matching bases. Material for sequencing was blood. CDR3 region: CASSQDGGGNIQYF. The CDR3 DNA sequence: TGCGCCAGCAGCCAAGATGGAGGCGGAAACATTCAGTACTTC.